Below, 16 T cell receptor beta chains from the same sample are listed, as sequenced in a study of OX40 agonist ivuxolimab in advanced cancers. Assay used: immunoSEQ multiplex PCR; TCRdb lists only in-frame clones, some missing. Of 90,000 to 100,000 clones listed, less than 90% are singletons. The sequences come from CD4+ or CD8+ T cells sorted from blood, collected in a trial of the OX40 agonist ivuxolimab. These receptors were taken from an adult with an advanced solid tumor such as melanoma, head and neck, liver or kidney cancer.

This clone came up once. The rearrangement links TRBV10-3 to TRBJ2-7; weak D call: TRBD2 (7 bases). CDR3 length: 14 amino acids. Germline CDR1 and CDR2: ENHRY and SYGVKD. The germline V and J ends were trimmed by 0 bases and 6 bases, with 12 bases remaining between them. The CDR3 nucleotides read TGTGCCATCAGTGAGTCGGGGGGGCGCGTCGAGCAGTACGTC. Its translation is CAISESGGRVEQYV.

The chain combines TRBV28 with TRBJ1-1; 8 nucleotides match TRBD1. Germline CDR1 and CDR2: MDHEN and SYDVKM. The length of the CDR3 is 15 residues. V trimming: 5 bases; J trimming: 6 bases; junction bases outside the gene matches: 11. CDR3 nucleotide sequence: TGTGCCAGCAGTCCGAACGGACAGGGAGAGCCTGAAGCTTTCTTT. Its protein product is CASSPNGQGEPEAFF. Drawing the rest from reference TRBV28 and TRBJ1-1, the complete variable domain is DVKVTQSSRYLVKRTGEKVFLECVQDMDHENMFWYRQDPGLGLRLIYFSYDVKMKEKGDIPEGYSVSREKKERFSLILESASTNQTSMYLCASSPNGQGEPEAFFGQGTRLTVV.

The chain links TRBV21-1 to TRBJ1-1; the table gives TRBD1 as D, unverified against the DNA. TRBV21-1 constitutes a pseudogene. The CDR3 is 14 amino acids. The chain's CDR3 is CASSGRTLNTEAFF. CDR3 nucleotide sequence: TGTGCCAGCAGCGGGCGCACCTTGAACACTGAAGCTTTCTTT.

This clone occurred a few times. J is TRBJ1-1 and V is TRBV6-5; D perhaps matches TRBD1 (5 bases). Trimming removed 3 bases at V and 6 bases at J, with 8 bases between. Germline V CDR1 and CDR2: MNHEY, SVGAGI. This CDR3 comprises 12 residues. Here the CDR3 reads CASSYGGAEAFF. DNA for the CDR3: TGTGCCAGCAGTTATGGGGGGGCTGAAGCTTTCTTT.

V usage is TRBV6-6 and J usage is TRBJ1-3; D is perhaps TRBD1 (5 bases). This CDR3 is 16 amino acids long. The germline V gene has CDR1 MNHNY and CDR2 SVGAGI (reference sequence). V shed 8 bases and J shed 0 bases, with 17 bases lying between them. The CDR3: CASRRLGPNSGNTIYF. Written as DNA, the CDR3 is TGTGCCAGCCGACGGCTGGGGCCCAACTCTGGAAACACCATATATTTT.

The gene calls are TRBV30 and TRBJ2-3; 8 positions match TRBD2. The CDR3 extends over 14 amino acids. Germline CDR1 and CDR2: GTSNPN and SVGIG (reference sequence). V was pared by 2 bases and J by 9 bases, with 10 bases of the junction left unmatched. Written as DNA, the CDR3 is TGTGCCTGGAGTCCTTCGGGACTAGTTGAGACGCAGTATTTT. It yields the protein CAWSPSGLVETQYF. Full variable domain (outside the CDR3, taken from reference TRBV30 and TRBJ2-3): SQTIHQWPATLVQPVGSPLSLECTVEGTSNPNLYWYRQAAGRGLQLLFYSVGIGQISSEVPQNLSASRPQDRQFILSSKKLLLSDSGFYLCAWSPSGLVETQYFGPGTRLTVL.

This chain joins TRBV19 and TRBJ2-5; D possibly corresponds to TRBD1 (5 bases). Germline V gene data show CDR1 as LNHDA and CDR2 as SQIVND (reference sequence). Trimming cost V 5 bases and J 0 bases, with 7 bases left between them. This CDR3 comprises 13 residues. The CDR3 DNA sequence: TGTGCCAGTAGTGGGGCAGACCAAGAGACCCAGTACTTC. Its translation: CASSGADQETQYF.

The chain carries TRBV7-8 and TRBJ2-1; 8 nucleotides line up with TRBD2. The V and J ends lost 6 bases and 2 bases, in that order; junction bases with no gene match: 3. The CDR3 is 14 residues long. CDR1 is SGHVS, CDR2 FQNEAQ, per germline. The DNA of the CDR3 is TGTGCCAGCAGTCGGACTAGCACCTACAATGAGCAGTTCTTC. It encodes CASSRTSTYNEQFF.

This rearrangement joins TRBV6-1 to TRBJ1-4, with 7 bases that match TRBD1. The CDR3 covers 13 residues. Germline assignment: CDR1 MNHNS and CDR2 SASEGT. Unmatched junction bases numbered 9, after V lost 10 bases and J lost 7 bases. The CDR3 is CATSGQQGEKLFF. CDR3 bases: TGTGCCACCTCGGGACAGCAGGGTGAAAAACTGTTTTTT.

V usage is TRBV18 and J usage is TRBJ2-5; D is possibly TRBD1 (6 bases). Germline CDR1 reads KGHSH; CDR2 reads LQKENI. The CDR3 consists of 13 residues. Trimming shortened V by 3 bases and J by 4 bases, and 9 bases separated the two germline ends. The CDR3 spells CASSPEGGETQYF. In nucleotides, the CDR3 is TGTGCCAGCTCACCTGAAGGGGGAGAGACCCAGTACTTC.

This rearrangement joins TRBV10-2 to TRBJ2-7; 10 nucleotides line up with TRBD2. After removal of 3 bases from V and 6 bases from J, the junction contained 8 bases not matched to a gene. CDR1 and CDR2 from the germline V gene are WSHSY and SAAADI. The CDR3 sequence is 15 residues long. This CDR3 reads CASSDQAGGPGEQYF. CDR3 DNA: TGCGCCAGCAGTGACCAAGCGGGAGGGCCGGGCGAGCAGTACTTC.

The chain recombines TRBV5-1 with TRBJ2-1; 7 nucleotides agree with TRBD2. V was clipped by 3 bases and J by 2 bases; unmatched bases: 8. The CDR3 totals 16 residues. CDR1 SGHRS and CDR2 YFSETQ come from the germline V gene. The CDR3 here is CASSSTGGGAYNEQFF. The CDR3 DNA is TGCGCCAGCAGCTCGACCGGGGGAGGGGCCTACAATGAGCAGTTCTTC.

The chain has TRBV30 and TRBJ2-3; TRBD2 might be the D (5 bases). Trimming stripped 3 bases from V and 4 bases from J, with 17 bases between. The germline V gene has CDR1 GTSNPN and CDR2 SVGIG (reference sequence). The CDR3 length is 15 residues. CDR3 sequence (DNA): TGTGCCTGGAGAGGGATGGCTAGCCTGGCAGATACGCAGTATTTT. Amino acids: CAWRGMASLADTQYF.

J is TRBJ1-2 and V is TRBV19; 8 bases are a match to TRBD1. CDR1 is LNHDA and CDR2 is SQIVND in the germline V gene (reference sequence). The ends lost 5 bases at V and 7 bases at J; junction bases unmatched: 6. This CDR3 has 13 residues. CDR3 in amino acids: CASSADRVGGYTF. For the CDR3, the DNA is TGTGCCAGTAGTGCGGACAGGGTTGGTGGCTACACCTTC.

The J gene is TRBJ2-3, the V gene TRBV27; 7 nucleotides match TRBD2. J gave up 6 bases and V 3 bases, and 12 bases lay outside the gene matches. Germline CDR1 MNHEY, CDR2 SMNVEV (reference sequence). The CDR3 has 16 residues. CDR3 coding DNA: TGTGCCAGCAGTTTCTCTAGCGGCCCTTCCCCCGATACGCAGTATTTT. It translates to CASSFSSGPSPDTQYF.

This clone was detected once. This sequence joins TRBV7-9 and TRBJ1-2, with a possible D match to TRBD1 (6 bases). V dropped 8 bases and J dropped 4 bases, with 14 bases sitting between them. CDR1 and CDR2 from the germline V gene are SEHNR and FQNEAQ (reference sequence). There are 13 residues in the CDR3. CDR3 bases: TGTGCCAGCTTCGAGGGGGAAACCTATGGCTACACCTTC. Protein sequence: CASFEGETYGYTF.